The 13 T cell receptor beta chains listed next were all sequenced from one sample in a study of vaccination effects on CD4 cells after COVID-19. Viral peptide pools were used in the ViraFEST assay to expand antigen-specific CD4+ T cells, and sequencing came afterward. Once cultured for 10 to 11 days, the cells underwent separation to obtain CD4+ T cells. Among the vaccine recipients, none had a prior SARS-CoV-2 infection, and nucleocapsid antibodies were negative. Repertoires were generated with immunoSEQ multiplex PCR, while TCRdb's copy carries only in-frame clones and drops some. The table shows approximately 44,000 clones, with 70% to 85% occurring only once. No antigens are known for them. This sample comprised CD4+ T cells from PBMCs cultured with HCoV-NL63 spike peptides, obtained before COVID-19 vaccination. The receptors derive from a human donor who received a COVID-19 vaccine.

This chain links TRBV19 with TRBJ2-2; D unresolved. The germline V gene has CDR1 LNHDA and CDR2 SQIVND (reference sequence). V was shortened by 1 base and J by 1 base, with 7 bases between the two germline ends. The length of the CDR3 is 15 residues. The CDR3 spells CASSIGAGNTGELFF. In DNA form, the CDR3 reads TGTGCCAGTAGTATAGGTGCAGGGAACACCGGGGAGCTGTTTTTT.

The rearrangement joins TRBV30 to TRBJ2-3; D might be TRBD2 (6 bases). Trimming removed 3 bases at V and 0 bases at J, with 16 bases between. This CDR3 comprises 16 residues. Per the germline V gene, CDR1 is GTSNPN and CDR2 is SVGIG (reference sequence). The CDR3 reads CAWRTKGLSSTDTQYF. The CDR3 nucleotides read TGTGCCTGGAGGACCAAGGGACTTTCTAGCACAGATACGCAGTATTTT.

V is TRBV7-9 and J is TRBJ2-6; TRBD1 aligns across 9 bases. From germline, CDR1 is SEHNR and CDR2 FQNEAQ (reference sequence). This CDR3 is 18 amino acids long. V dropped 5 bases and J dropped 0; count of bases not matched to a gene: 8. Here the CDR3 DNA reads TGTGCCAGCAGCGTCAGGGACAGGGTCGACTCTGGGGCCAACGTCCTGACTTTC. Translation: CASSVRDRVDSGANVLTF.

This clone was seen a handful of times. The chain joins TRBV19 to TRBJ2-5, with D hard to call. Germline-derived CDR1 and CDR2 are LNHDA and SQIVND (reference sequence). V lost 0 bases and J lost 3, with 8 bases in between. The CDR3 length is 14 residues. The CDR3 DNA reads as TGTGCCAGTAGTATAGATCGGAGTAAAGAGACCCAGTACTTC. This sequence encodes CASSIDRSKETQYF.

This chain uses TRBV9 with TRBJ2-3; 8 bases line up with TRBD2. The CDR3 runs 15 residues. CDR1 is SGDLS and CDR2 is YYNGEE in the germline V gene. J lost 5 bases, V lost 7 bases, and 12 bases had no gene match. The CDR3 spells CASSYRGGSQDTQYF. The CDR3 DNA follows: TGTGCCAGCTCCTACCGGGGGGGGTCACAAGATACGCAGTATTTT.

The chain's CDR3 is CASRQGTNTGELFF. The CDR3 region has the DNA TGTGCCAGCCGACAGGGGACGAACACCGGGGAGCTGTTTTTT. The genes are TRBV18 and TRBJ2-2; TRBD1 aligns across 8 bases. This CDR3 contains 14 residues. Germline V gene data show CDR1 as KGHSH and CDR2 as LQKENI. V lost 8 bases and J lost 0; bases outside the gene matches: 2.

The genes are TRBV5-1 and TRBJ1-1; TRBD1 matches at 8 bases. Looked up from germline, CDR1 is SGHRS and CDR2 is YFSETQ. The CDR3 is made up of 14 amino acids. The V and J ends lost 2 bases and 5 bases, in that order; junction bases with no gene match: 5. CDR3 region: CASSLTGGGTEAFF. The CDR3 nucleotides read TGCGCCAGCAGCTTAACAGGGGGGGGAACTGAAGCTTTCTTT.

The chain recombines TRBV3-1 (or the pseudogene TRBV3-2) with TRBJ1-3, with D tentatively TRBD1 (5 bases). V lost 0 bases to trimming and J lost 2 bases, with 11 bases between them. CDR1 is LGHDT and CDR2 is YNNKEL in the germline V gene (reference sequence). The CDR3 consists of 16 residues. This CDR3 reads CASSQDLTAAGNTIYF. For the CDR3, the DNA is TGTGCCAGCAGCCAAGATTTGACAGCCGCTGGAAACACCATATATTTT.

The CDR3 sequence is CASSIDRTVTRNEQFF. CDR3 DNA: TGTGCCAGTAGTATAGACCGGACTGTTACCCGCAATGAGCAGTTCTTC. The gene calls are TRBV19 and TRBJ2-1; a possible D gene is TRBD2 (5 bases). The CDR3 is 16 residues long. V was pared by 0 bases and J by 6 bases, with 15 bases between. Germline lookup yields CDR1 LNHDA and CDR2 SQIVND (reference sequence).

The chain joins TRBV19 to TRBJ1-5, with a tentative D call TRBD1 (6 bases). Germline V lookup: CDR1 LNHDA, CDR2 SQIVND (reference sequence). V lost 3 bases, J lost 5 bases, and 8 bases lay in between. The CDR3 contains 13 residues. The DNA of the CDR3 is TGTGCCAGTAGTATGAACAGGGATCAGCCCCAGCATTTT. Translation gives CASSMNRDQPQHF.

The gene calls are TRBV6-5 and TRBJ2-6, with D unclear. CDR1 and CDR2 (germline): MNHEY, SVGAGI. This CDR3 is 15 amino acids long. The V end lost 0 bases, the J end lost 1 base, and 4 bases lay between the germline ends. The CDR3 region has the DNA TGTGCCAGCAGTTACTCCCCGTCTGGGGCCAACGTCCTGACTTTC. Amino acids: CASSYSPSGANVLTF.

The V call is TRBV18, the J call TRBJ2-1; no reliable D call. Germline-derived CDR1 and CDR2 are KGHSH and LQKENI. The ends were cut back, 2 bases at V and 10 bases at J, with 12 bases in the middle. The CDR3 is 13 residues long. The CDR3 region has the DNA TGTGCCAGCTCACCATCGGTCGCCGGCGAGCAGTTCTTC. Its translation is CASSPSVAGEQFF.

The chain couples TRBV5-1 to TRBJ2-5; D may correspond to TRBD1 or TRBD2 (6 bases each). CDR1 and CDR2 from the germline V gene are SGHRS and YFSETQ. The CDR3 covers 14 residues. V lost 4 bases to trimming and J lost 5 bases, with 15 bases between them. CDR3 amino acids: CASSTGARGETQYF. The CDR3 DNA reads TGCGCCAGCAGCACGGGGGCGCGTGGTGAGACCCAGTACTTC.